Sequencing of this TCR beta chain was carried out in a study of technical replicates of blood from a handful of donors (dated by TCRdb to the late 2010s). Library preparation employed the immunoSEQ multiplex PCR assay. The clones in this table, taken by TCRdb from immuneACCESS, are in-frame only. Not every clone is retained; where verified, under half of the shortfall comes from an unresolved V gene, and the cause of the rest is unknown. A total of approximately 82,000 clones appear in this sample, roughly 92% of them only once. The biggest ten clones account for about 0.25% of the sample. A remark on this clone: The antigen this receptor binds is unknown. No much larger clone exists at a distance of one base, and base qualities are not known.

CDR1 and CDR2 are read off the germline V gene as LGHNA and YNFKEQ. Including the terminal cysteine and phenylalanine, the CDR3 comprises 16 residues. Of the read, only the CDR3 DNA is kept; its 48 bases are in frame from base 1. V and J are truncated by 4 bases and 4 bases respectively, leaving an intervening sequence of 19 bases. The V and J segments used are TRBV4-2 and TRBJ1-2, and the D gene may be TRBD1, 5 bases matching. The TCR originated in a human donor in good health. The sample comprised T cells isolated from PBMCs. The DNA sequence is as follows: TGTGCCAGCAGCCGTCTGGGGCAGGGCAGCTTCTATGGCTACACCTTC. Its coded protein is CASSRLGQGSFYGYTF.